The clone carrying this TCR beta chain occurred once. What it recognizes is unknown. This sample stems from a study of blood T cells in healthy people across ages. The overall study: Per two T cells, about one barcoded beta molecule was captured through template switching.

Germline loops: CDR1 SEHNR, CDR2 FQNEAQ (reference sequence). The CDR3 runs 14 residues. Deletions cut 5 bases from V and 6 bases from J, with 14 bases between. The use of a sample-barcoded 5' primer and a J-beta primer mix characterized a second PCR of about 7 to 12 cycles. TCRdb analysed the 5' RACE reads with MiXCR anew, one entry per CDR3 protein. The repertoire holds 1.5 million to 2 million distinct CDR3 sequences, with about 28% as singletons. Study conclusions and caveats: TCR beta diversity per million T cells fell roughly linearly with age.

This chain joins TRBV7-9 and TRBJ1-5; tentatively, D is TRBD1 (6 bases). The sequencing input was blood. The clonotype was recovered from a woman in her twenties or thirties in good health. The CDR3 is CASSHRDLGQPQHF. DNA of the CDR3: TGTGCCAGCAGCCACAGGGACTTGGGTCAGCCCCAGCATTTT.